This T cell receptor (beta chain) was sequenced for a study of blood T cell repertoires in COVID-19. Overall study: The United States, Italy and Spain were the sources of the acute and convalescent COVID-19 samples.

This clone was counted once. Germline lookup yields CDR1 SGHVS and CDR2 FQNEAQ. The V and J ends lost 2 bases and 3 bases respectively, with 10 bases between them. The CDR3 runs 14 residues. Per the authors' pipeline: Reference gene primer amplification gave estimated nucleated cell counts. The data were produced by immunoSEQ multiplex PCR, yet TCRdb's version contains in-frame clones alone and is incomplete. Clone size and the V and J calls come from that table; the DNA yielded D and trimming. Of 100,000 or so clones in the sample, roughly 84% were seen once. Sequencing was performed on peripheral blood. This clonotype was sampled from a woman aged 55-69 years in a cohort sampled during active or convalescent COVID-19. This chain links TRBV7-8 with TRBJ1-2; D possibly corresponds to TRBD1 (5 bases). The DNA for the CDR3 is TGTGCCAGCAGCTTAAGTGGAGGGGACTATGGCTACACCTTC. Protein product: CASSLSGGDYGYTF.